This entry lists 29 T cell receptor beta chains sequenced from one sample in a study of blood T cell repertoires in COVID-19. Assay used: immunoSEQ multiplex PCR; TCRdb lists only in-frame clones, some missing. The table records about 220,000 clones, roughly 85% of them present only once. Sequencing input: peripheral blood. These receptors all stem from a woman in her 70s with COVID-19, enrolled during active disease.

This chain joins TRBV5-1 and TRBJ1-2, with 10 bases that match TRBD1. The CDR3 consists of 14 residues. The germline gives CDR1 SGHRS, CDR2 YFSETQ. With 3 bases clipped from V and 3 bases from J, the junction kept 2 bases outside the gene matches. CDR3: CASSYGTGDYGYTF. The CDR3 DNA is TGCGCCAGCAGCTATGGGACAGGGGACTATGGCTACACCTTC. The full variable domain, with the rest looked up from reference TRBV5-1 and TRBJ1-2, is KAGVTQTPRYLIKTRGQQVTLSCSPISGHRSVSWYQQTPGQGLQFLFEYFSETQRNKGNFPGRFSGRQFSNSRSEMNVSTLELGDSALYLCASSYGTGDYGYTFGSGTRLTVV.

This chain joins TRBV19 and TRBJ1-1; D is unclear. Trimming took off 3 bases at V and 1 base at J, with 9 bases between the two ends. Germline V gene sequence: CDR1 LNHDA, CDR2 SQIVND (reference sequence). CDR3 length: 14 amino acids. CDR3 bases: TGTGCCAGTAGTATCGTATTTAAGAACACTGAAGCTTTCTTT. This gives the protein CASSIVFKNTEAFF.

The DNA of the CDR3 is TGTGCCAGCAGTGACAGGGGGCGCGGAGAGACCCAGTACTTC. Protein product: CASSDRGRGETQYF. This chain uses TRBV5-5 with TRBJ2-5; TRBD1 matches at 10 bases. Unmatched junction bases numbered 5, after V lost 5 bases and J lost 4 bases. The CDR3 is 14 amino acids. The germline CDR1 and CDR2 sequences are SGHKS and YYEKEE (reference sequence).

V usage is TRBV5-4 and J usage is TRBJ2-5, with 8 bases matching TRBD2. Germline V gene sequence: CDR1 SGHNT, CDR2 YYREEE (reference sequence). Losses at the gene ends were 4 bases for V and 4 bases for J; bases not matched to a gene: 12. CDR3 length: 16 residues. The CDR3 sequence: CASSRYTAGDRETQYF. The CDR3 DNA reads TGTGCCAGCAGCCGGTATACAGCGGGAGATAGAGAGACCCAGTACTTC.

The chain joins TRBV15 to TRBJ2-2; 10 bases align to TRBD1. Germline V lookup: CDR1 LNHNV, CDR2 YYDKDF (reference sequence). This CDR3 has 15 amino acids. V lost 5 bases and J lost 6; bases outside the gene matches: 6. The CDR3 sequence is CATSPGQGEAGELFF. The CDR3 nucleotides are TGTGCCACCAGCCCAGGACAGGGGGAGGCCGGGGAGCTGTTTTTT.

The rearrangement uses TRBV7-9 and TRBJ1-2, with 8 nucleotides matching TRBD1. The CDR3 loop spans 15 amino acids. Germline V gene data show CDR1 as SEHNR and CDR2 as FQNEAQ (reference sequence). The ends lost 5 bases at V and 7 bases at J; junction bases unmatched: 12. In nucleotides, the CDR3 is TGTGCCAGCAGCCCTTCGAGACAGGGGATGAGTGGCTACACCTTC. Its translation is CASSPSRQGMSGYTF.

This clone was observed a handful of times. The chain recombines TRBV24-1 with TRBJ2-7; no definite D call. The CDR3 spans 11 residues. The V gene's germline CDR1 is KGHDR and CDR2 SFDVKD. V lost 1 base, J lost 6 bases, and 3 bases lay in between. The CDR3 DNA reads as TGTGCCACCAGTGATTTCCGCGAGCAGTACTTC. Amino acids: CATSDFREQYF.

This clone was recorded a few times. The chain's CDR3 is CAISEIDRVEGAFF. The CDR3 nucleotides read TGTGCCATCAGTGAAATCGACAGGGTCGAGGGAGCTTTCTTT. The chain uses TRBV10-3 and TRBJ1-1; 7 bases agree with TRBD1. The J segment lost 10 bases and the V segment lost 3 bases, leaving 11 bases of the junction unmatched. This CDR3 has 14 residues. Germline V gene lookup returns CDR1 ENHRY and CDR2 SYGVKD.

The chain couples TRBV2 to TRBJ2-2, with a possible D match to TRBD2 (5 bases). Deletions cut 6 bases from V and 4 bases from J, with 12 bases between. This CDR3 region has 14 residues. Germline values: CDR1 SNHLY, CDR2 FYNNEI. The CDR3 DNA sequence: TGTGCCAGCAGGTCCCTTCGGGGCACCGGGGAGCTGTTTTTT. Encoded protein: CASRSLRGTGELFF.

A single count supports this clone. V gene TRBV6-2 or TRBV6-3 combines with J gene TRBJ1-1, with D hard to call. Germline loops: CDR1 MNHEY, CDR2 SVGEGT. The CDR3 contains 14 residues. The V end lost 0 bases, the J end lost 4 bases, and 9 bases lay between the germline ends. CDR3 DNA: TGTGCCAGCAGTTACTCACCGGGAATCACTGAAGCTTTCTTT. Translating gives CASSYSPGITEAFF.

This clone was seen a single time. This chain links TRBV19 with TRBJ1-1, with 9 bases lining up with TRBD1. Unmatched junction bases numbered 5, after V lost 3 bases and J lost 6 bases. Germline V gives CDR1 LNHDA, CDR2 SQIVND (reference sequence). The CDR3 is made up of 14 amino acids. The chain's CDR3 is CASSIRTGDPEAFF. The CDR3 DNA sequence: TGTGCCAGTAGTATCCGGACAGGGGACCCTGAAGCTTTCTTT.

The table lists this clone with a count of one. The J gene is TRBJ1-2, the V gene TRBV6-5; possible D gene TRBD1, 5 bases. V shed 6 bases and J shed 3 bases, with 14 bases lying between them. CDR3 size: 14 residues. Germline values: CDR1 MNHEY, CDR2 SVGAGI. CDR3 sequence: CASRLGGNDYGYTF. The CDR3 nucleotides read TGTGCCAGCAGGCTCGGGGGGAACGACTATGGCTACACCTTC.

This clone has a single count. V and J are TRBV5-4 and TRBJ2-7; unclear D gene. Trimming left V 4 bases short and J 0 bases short, with 20 bases between. CDR3 size: 17 residues. Germline CDR1 is SGHNT and CDR2 is YYREEE (reference sequence). Written as DNA, the CDR3 is TGTGCCAGCAGCGACATGACCCGGCCGACGAGCTCCTACGAGCAGTACTTC. Amino acid sequence: CASSDMTRPTSSYEQYF.

The chain recombines TRBV2 with TRBJ2-7, with 9 bases aligning to TRBD1. V trimming: 2 bases; J trimming: 5 bases; junction bases outside the gene matches: 7. CDR1 SNHLY and CDR2 FYNNEI come from the germline V gene. The CDR3 is made up of 15 amino acids. In DNA, the CDR3 is TGTGCCAGCAGTGAATACGAGGACAGGGGCCACGAGCAGTACTTC. Protein: CASSEYEDRGHEQYF.

The chain couples TRBV9 to TRBJ1-2, with TRBD1 matching over 7 bases. Germline V CDR1 and CDR2: SGDLS, YYNGEE. This CDR3 is built from 16 residues. Trimming took 0 bases from V and 8 from J; bases not matched to a gene: 13. CDR3 sequence (DNA): TGTGCCAGCAGCGTAGAGGCTTGGCAGGGGGGTCAAGGCTACACCTTC. Its protein product is CASSVEAWQGGQGYTF.

The chain links TRBV5-4 to TRBJ1-2, with D perhaps matching TRBD1 (6 bases). Germline CDR1 is SGHNT and CDR2 is YYREEE (reference sequence). Trimming stripped 4 bases from V and 8 bases from J, with 15 bases between. The CDR3 runs 13 residues. The CDR3 DNA follows: TGTGCCAGCAGCAGCCAGGGGTTGGTCGGCTACACCTTC. Protein: CASSSQGLVGYTF.

This rearrangement joins TRBV24-1 to TRBJ2-5; D is ambiguous. Germline assignment: CDR1 KGHDR and CDR2 SFDVKD. The CDR3 is 14 amino acids. V lost 3 bases and J 10 bases, leaving 17 bases between the germline ends. The CDR3 here is CATSDQSAARGQYF. The DNA for the CDR3 is TGTGCCACCAGTGATCAAAGCGCTGCGAGAGGCCAGTACTTC.

This clone was observed a few times. V is TRBV12-3 or TRBV12-4 and J is TRBJ1-1; tentatively, D is TRBD1 (5 bases). V was clipped by 2 bases and J by 1 base, with 5 bases between them. CDR3 size: 13 residues. The CDR3 nucleotides are TGTGCCAGCAGTTTACAGGGGAACACTGAAGCTTTCTTT. Protein sequence: CASSLQGNTEAFF.

This clone showed up just once. The rearrangement joins TRBV3-1 (or the pseudogene TRBV3-2) to TRBJ2-7; 7 bases fit TRBD1. V trimming: 4 bases; J trimming: 7 bases; junction bases outside the gene matches: 10. This CDR3 region has 14 residues. Germline values: CDR1 LGHDT, CDR2 YNNKEL (reference sequence). CDR3 sequence: CASSLRRQGWEQYF. DNA for the CDR3: TGTGCCAGCAGCCTAAGGCGACAGGGTTGGGAGCAGTACTTC.

The chain links TRBV27 to TRBJ2-7; the match to TRBD2 covers 15 bases. The V and J ends lost 5 bases and 7 bases, in that order; junction bases with no gene match: 6. CDR1 MNHEY and CDR2 SMNVEV come from the germline V gene (reference sequence). The CDR3 runs to 15 residues. CDR3 amino acids: CASSQGLAGGSEQYF. CDR3 nucleotides: TGTGCCAGCAGTCAGGGACTAGCGGGAGGATCGGAGCAGTACTTC.

The rearrangement joins TRBV19 to TRBJ1-2; D is perhaps TRBD1 (6 bases). The V end lost 5 bases, the J end lost 4 bases, and 14 bases lay between the germline ends. Germline V gene data show CDR1 as LNHDA and CDR2 as SQIVND (reference sequence). This CDR3 comprises 14 residues. CDR3 sequence (DNA): TGTGCCAGTAGTCCGCAGGGGATCCTCTATGGCTACACCTTC. Translating it yields CASSPQGILYGYTF.

The chain joins TRBV5-1 to TRBJ2-5; 10 bases agree with TRBD2. CDR1 SGHRS and CDR2 YFSETQ come from the germline V gene. After removal of 5 bases from V and 4 bases from J, the junction contained 11 bases not matched to a gene. The CDR3 sequence is 16 residues long. CDR3 loop: CASRSILGLASETQYF. For the CDR3, the DNA is TGCGCCAGCAGAAGTATTTTGGGACTAGCGTCAGAGACCCAGTACTTC.

The chain recombines TRBV6-2 or TRBV6-3 with TRBJ2-7; no clear D. Germline V gene lookup returns CDR1 MNHEY and CDR2 SVGEGT. V was cut by 2 bases and J by 2 bases, with 7 bases left in between. The CDR3 has 13 residues. CDR3 bases: TGTGCCAGCAGTTACACAGCCACCTACGAGCAGTACTTC. It specifies CASSYTATYEQYF.

The chain joins TRBV29-1 to TRBJ1-1; TRBD1 is a possible D gene (5 bases). The germline CDR1 and CDR2 sequences are SQVTM and ANQGSEA. V dropped 4 bases and J dropped 0 bases, with 9 bases sitting between them. This CDR3 comprises 13 residues. The CDR3 loop reads CSVVRAVNTEAFF. The CDR3 DNA follows: TGCAGCGTTGTCAGGGCCGTGAACACTGAAGCTTTCTTT.

The chain links TRBV6-6 to TRBJ1-1; weak D call: TRBD1 (6 bases). This CDR3 region has 13 residues. Trimming left V 11 bases short and J 0 bases short, with 13 bases between. The germline CDR1 and CDR2 sequences are MNHNY and SVGAGI (reference sequence). CDR3 sequence: CAVLGHLNTEAFF. Written as DNA, the CDR3 is TGTGCCGTTCTGGGACACCTGAACACTGAAGCTTTCTTT.

The CDR3 DNA sequence: TGTGCCAGCAGGAGCGGGGGGGCTGTTAATGAAAAACTGTTTTTT. Translation: CASRSGGAVNEKLFF. The J gene is TRBJ1-4, the V gene TRBV7-2; weak D call: TRBD1 (6 bases). Trimming shortened V by 6 bases and J by 4 bases, and 15 bases separated the two germline ends. Per germline, CDR1 SGHTA and CDR2 FQGNSA. There are 15 residues in the CDR3.

The chain recombines TRBV19 with TRBJ1-4; D is uncertain. V shed 5 bases and J shed 5 bases, with 12 bases lying between them. Germline assignment: CDR1 LNHDA and CDR2 SQIVND (reference sequence). The CDR3 covers 14 residues. The CDR3 nucleotides are TGTGCCAGTAGTTCACAGATTCAAAATGAAAAACTGTTTTTT. It specifies CASSSQIQNEKLFF.

This clone was seen only once. The chain is built from TRBV9 and TRBJ1-2, with TRBD1 matching 7 bases. The CDR3 is 15 amino acids. CDR1 and CDR2 from the germline V gene are SGDLS and YYNGEE. With V trimmed by 4 bases and J by 0 bases, 6 bases remained unmatched. CDR3 amino acids: CASSSRDSTNYGYTF. Here the CDR3 DNA reads TGTGCCAGCAGCTCTCGGGACAGTACTAACTATGGCTACACCTTC.

The rearrangement joins TRBV11-1 to TRBJ2-3; D gene ambiguous. Germline V gene lookup returns CDR1 SGHAT and CDR2 FQDESV (reference sequence). Trimming removed 5 bases from V and 6 bases from J, with 9 bases in between. The CDR3 sequence is 12 residues long. In DNA form, the CDR3 reads TGTGCCAGCAGCCCCTGGCGGGATACGCAGTATTTT. This sequence encodes CASSPWRDTQYF.